This TCR beta chain was profiled in a study of Graves' ophthalmopathy and Graves' hyperthyroidism. Notes on the study in general: Detected in blood as well were most expanded thyroid clonotypes with frequency above 0.001.

TCR beta CDR3 amplification used RNA transcripts. HTBI primers primed a first-round RT-PCR, and a second-round multiplex PCR followed. TCRdb reprocessed the multiplex PCR reads via MiXCR and lists one record per CDR3 protein. The profile shows roughly 220,000 distinct CDR3 sequences, around 42% of them singletons. If patients had other autoimmune diseases, uncontrolled infections, pregnancy or lactation, they were excluded. V was trimmed by 0 bases and J by 4 bases, leaving 16 bases between them. Germline CDR1 is SGHDN and CDR2 is FVKESK. The CDR3 covers 16 residues. A remark on this clonotype: The antigen is unknown.

The sample taken for sequencing was peripheral blood. The chain employs TRBV14 and TRBJ2-7, with D hard to call. This TCR came from an adult man with Graves' ophthalmopathy. CDR3: CASSQEVWQFLYEQYF. The CDR3 DNA reads as TGTGCCAGCAGCCAAGAGGTCTGGCAGTTCCTATACGAGCAGTACTTC.